The entry below gives a single T cell receptor (beta chain) sequence along with its context. Its target antigen remains unknown. Base quality data are lacking; no much larger clone is found one base away. This entry is derived from a study of cytomegalovirus exposure and HLA in healthy donors (dated by TCRdb to 2016 to 2017). Study-level background: An earlier analysis of some 500 of the donors reported roughly 300 Gb of sequence data and some 120 million unique TCR beta sequences from some 180 million T cells. Approximately 310 gigabases of sequencing data and tens of millions of unique TCR sequences were included in an early release covering about 700 HLA-typed donors. Of the 350 to 450 genotyped donors, around 81% fell in the genetic ancestry cluster associated with self-reported Caucasian donors. The study aimed to test whether signatures of past pathogen exposure could be identified by cataloging public T cell receptors. The study profiled the T cell repertoires of under 700 subjects by immunosequencing and related them to cytomegalovirus serostatus. Along with the approximately 650-subject first cohort, a separate validation cohort of about 110 different subjects was used. High-throughput TCR immunosequencing, statistical association of individual TCRs with disease status, and machine learning were combined to predict cytomegalovirus infection status. A later analysis re-analyzed previously published TCR beta repertoires from about 600 donors and added high-resolution HLA genotyping to study TCR occurrence patterns. In the later analysis, no new phenotypic data were used to find candidate immune exposures; instead, reliance was placed on TCR beta sequences and their occurrence across donors. An earlier analysis of approximately 630 of the donors applied high-throughput TCR beta sequencing to assess whether each TCR beta V gene segment acted as functional or pseudogenic. Donor age, sex, ethnicity and CMV serostatus were collected together with the repertoire data. Genome-wide SNP genotypes for about 55% of the 666 donors were used in a later genetic analysis, which treated that subset as a discovery cohort. All discovery cohort repertoires had been generated using a single sequencing platform. Both class I and class II loci were covered by HLA typing, at four-digit resolution. The number of typed donors differed by locus: about 620-630 for A, B, C, DRB1 and DQB1; approximately 540 for DQA1; about 600 for DPA1; and roughly 450 for DPB1. Because of strong linkage in the cohort, roughly five DR-DQ haplotypes were treated as single units for association and clustering. Across 398 genotyped donors of the cohort, an average of about 200,000 unique TCR beta nucleotide sequences per donor were sequenced, and around 20% of those sequences were non-productive.

The research as a whole found: At a false discovery rate of 0.05, a later analysis linked roughly 17,000 TCR beta sequences to specific HLA alleles. The presence/absence analyses assumed that sequencing depth was roughly uniform across donors, and that assumption may not be true. Because some donors lacked HLA typing at each locus, the association tests relied only on the typed subset. A further reported finding was that TCR beta sequences accurately predicted the HLA-A and HLA-B alleles for most subjects in the first cohort. A later genetic analysis associated a missense DCLRE1C variant with V-gene and J-gene trimming of TCR beta chains, and an independent cohort replicated the association. For the cohort, immune exposure information was limited to CMV serostatus. A later genetic analysis reported fewer N-insertions in productive TCRs among donors in an Asian-associated ancestry cluster than the roughly 670-donor mean. In an earlier analysis of more than 500 of the donors, most TCR beta V segments appeared in productive rearrangements about 87% or about 30% of the time, broadly matching IMGT annotations. The classifier was reported to diagnose cytomegalovirus status with high specificity and sensitivity in both the original cohort and the validation cohort. When HLA alleles, especially DR and DQ, strongly co-occurred, attributing TCR associations to individual alleles was difficult. Three of the identified cytomegalovirus-associated TCR beta chains were confirmed in vitro to be specific for cytomegalovirus antigens. Because the 87-base-pair reads could not distinguish some IMGT-functional V segments, including TRBV6-2 and TRBV6-3, those segments were excluded. Because counts were too low, seventeen rarely observed V segments, including chromosome 9 orphons, were excluded from the earlier analysis of 587 of the donors. Compared with equally common non-associated chains, HLA-associated TCR beta chains in a later analysis were more clonally expanded and had lower generation probabilities. In a later analysis, most CMV-associated TCR beta chains were found to appear HLA-restricted, with HLA associations seemingly driven largely by CMV exposure. The study gave a list of 150 to 200 TCR beta chains associated with cytomegalovirus. Linkage disequilibrium might explain the correlated functional status among segregating V segments, but an unknown experimental factor could not be ruled out. In a later analysis, the rate of TCR association differed among HLA loci, with DRB1 alleles having the most associated TCRs and HLA-C alleles having the fewest. A cluster of highly shared sequence variants was judged likely to represent a technical artifact of the sequencing pipeline. The cohort was sequenced for TCR beta chains only, and without alpha or paired-chain data the features that could be detected were limited. In a later analysis, several top co-occurrence clusters were reported to appear linked to parvovirus B19, influenza, CMV and Epstein-Barr virus. According to the authors, the approach could potentially be generalized to other disease states and immunological phenotypes. Most TCR sequences were observed very rarely across donors, whereas some public TCRs were present in many individuals.

Libraries were prepared through the immunoSEQ multiplex PCR assay. For the multiplex PCR, a mixture combining 60 forward primers for TCR Vbeta segments and 13 reverse primers for TCR Jbeta segments was used. The CDR3 region of rearranged TCR beta genes was amplified from genomic DNA by a multiplex PCR assay. On the Illumina HiSeq System, the amplified TCR beta libraries were sequenced as 87-base-pair reads. The paper's data handling went like this. In a later analysis, about 80 million unique TCR beta chains were counted across the 500 to 700 repertoires, and roughly 11 million of these chains were shared by at least two donors. To remove PCR and sequencing errors, raw reads were error-corrected and collapsed into unique sequences using a nearest-neighbor algorithm that merged closely related sequences. CDR3 sequences were aligned to IMGT reference sequences to assign V, D and J gene segments. For a sequence to be retained, a match of at least six nucleotides was required to both a V gene segment and a J gene segment. Rearrangements were called productive when the CDR3 lacked stop codons and stayed in frame with V and J; all others were non-productive. CDR3 was defined according to IMGT convention as the region running from the second conserved V-encoded cysteine to the conserved J-encoded phenylalanine. In an earlier analysis of 550 to 650 of the donors, sequences lacking an unambiguous match to a single V gene segment were excluded. An earlier analysis of over 450 of the donors classified V segments as functional when productive rearrangements were above 56.7% and as segregating when the standard deviation between donors was above 5%. To diagnose cytomegalovirus status from the catalog of TCR beta chain sequences, a statistical classification framework was built. A later analysis assigned V and J genes by comparing TCR nucleotide sequences with IMGT/GENE-DB human TR gene sequences. Using the TCRdist pipeline, a later analysis assigned CDR3 sequences along with most-parsimonious VDJ recombination scenarios. In a later analysis, each TCR beta chain was defined by its CDR3 amino acid sequence together with its V-gene family, and reads without a unique V-gene family were excluded. A later analysis removed 500 to 600 highly shared, low-generation-probability nucleotide sequences to deal with suspected cross-contamination and a sequencing artifact. A later analysis calculated a clonal expansion index for each public chain from normalized within-repertoire ranks of inferred template counts. In a later analysis, generation probabilities were computed using a VDJ recombination model fitted to out-of-frame rearrangements, and the results were checked against IGoR. Hypergeometric tests were used in a later analysis to score TCR-TCR, TCR-HLA and TCR-CMV co-occurrence, with a repertoire-size bias correction applied to the TCR pairs. False discovery rates were estimated in a later analysis by permuting HLA or CMV assignments 20 times. A later analysis grouped co-occurring TCRs with DBSCAN, adding TCRdist sequence similarity when clustering within HLA-allele-positive subsets. Repertoires with fewer than 30,000 or more than 120,000 public chains, plus five repertoires with anomalous nucleotide sharing, were excluded from co-occurrence clustering. TCRdb's version of the immuneACCESS table is confined to in-frame rearrangements and falls short of the full clone set. An unresolved V gene accounts for under half of the shortfall where checked; the remainder is of unknown origin. V, J and clone size are taken as reported in that table, and D and trimming were inferred from the DNA itself. The table for this sample lists 75,000 to 95,000 clones; more than 80% of them were counted only once. Approximately 2.2% of the sample comes from the top ten.

The cohort comprised 670 or so healthy bone marrow donors. All cohort members were sampled while nominally healthy, although unrecorded immune exposures were likely present. The donor was CMV seronegative and was included in the group of approximately 350 seronegative cohort members. Every donor gave a peripheral blood sample, and the peripheral blood mononuclear cells from that sample were used for TCR beta sequencing. Genomic DNA extraction from the blood cell samples was performed with the Qiagen DNeasy Blood Extraction Kit. V is reduced by 1 base and J by 0 bases, leaving a spacing of 7 bases between them. From the cysteine through the phenylalanine, the CDR3 covers 16 amino acids. Only CDR3 DNA is held: 48 bases, read in frame from base 1. Per the germline V gene, SGHTA is the CDR1 and FQGTGA is the CDR2.

This clonotype was obtained from a man between 18 and 35 years old in good health and CMV-seronegative. The specimen sequenced was PBMCs. Recombination connected TRBV7-3 to TRBJ1-6; D gene: possibly TRBD1, on 6 matching bases. The nucleotide sequence reads TGTGCCAGCAGCTTAAAGGGACACTCCTATAATTCACCCCTCCACTTT. Its product reads: CASSLKGHSYNSPLHF.